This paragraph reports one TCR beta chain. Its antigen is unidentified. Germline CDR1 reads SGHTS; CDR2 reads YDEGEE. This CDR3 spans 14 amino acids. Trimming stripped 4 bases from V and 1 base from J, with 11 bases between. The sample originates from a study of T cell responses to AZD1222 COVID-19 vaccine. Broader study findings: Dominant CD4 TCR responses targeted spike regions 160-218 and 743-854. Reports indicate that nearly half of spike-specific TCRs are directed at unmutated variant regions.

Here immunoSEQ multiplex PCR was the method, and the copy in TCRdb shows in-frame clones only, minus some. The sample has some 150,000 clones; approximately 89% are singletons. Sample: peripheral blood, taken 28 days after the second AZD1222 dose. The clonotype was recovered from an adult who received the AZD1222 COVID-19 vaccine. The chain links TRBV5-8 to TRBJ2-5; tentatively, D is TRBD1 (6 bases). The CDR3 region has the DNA TGTGCCAGCAGCCGGACAGAACTCCAAGAGACCCAGTACTTC. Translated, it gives CASSRTELQETQYF.